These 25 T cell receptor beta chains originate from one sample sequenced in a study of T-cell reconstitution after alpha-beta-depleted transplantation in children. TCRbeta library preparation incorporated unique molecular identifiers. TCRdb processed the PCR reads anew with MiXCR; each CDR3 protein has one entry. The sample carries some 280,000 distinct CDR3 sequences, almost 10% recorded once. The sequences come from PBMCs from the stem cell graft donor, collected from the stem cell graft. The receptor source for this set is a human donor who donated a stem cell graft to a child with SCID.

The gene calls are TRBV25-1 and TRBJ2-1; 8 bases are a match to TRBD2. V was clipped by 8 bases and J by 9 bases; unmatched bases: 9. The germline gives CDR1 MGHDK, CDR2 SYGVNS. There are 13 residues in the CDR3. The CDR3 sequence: CASRPGGGLEQFF. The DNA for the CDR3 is TGTGCCAGCCGACCGGGAGGGGGTCTTGAGCAGTTCTTC.

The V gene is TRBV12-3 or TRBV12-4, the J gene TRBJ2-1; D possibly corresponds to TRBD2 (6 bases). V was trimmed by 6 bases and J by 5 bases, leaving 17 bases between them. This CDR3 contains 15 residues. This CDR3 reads CASSVGGALHNEQFF. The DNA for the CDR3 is TGTGCCAGCAGCGTCGGAGGGGCCCTCCACAATGAGCAGTTCTTC.

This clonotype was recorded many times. As DNA, the CDR3 is TGCGCCAGCAAAGCATCCCAAACCTACGAGCAGTACTTC. Translating it yields CASKASQTYEQYF. The chain joins TRBV5-1 to TRBJ2-7; the D is unclear. Germline V gene lookup returns CDR1 SGHRS and CDR2 YFSETQ. This CDR3 region has 13 residues. Deletions cut 6 bases from V and 2 bases from J, with 12 bases between.

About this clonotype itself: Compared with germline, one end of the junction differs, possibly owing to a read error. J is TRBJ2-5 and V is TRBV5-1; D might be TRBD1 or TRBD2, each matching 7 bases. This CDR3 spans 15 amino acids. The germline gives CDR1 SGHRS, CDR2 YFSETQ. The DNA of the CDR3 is TGCGCCGGCAGCTTGACAGGGACTAACCAAGAGACCCAGTACTTC. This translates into CAGSLTGTNQETQYF.

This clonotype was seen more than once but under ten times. The chain's CDR3 is CASSPSAGQGFEQYF. DNA for the CDR3: TGCGCCAGCAGCCCAAGCGCCGGACAGGGGTTCGAGCAGTACTTC. V usage is TRBV5-1 and J usage is TRBJ2-7, with TRBD1 matching over 9 bases. This CDR3 is built from 15 residues. Germline V gene lookup returns CDR1 SGHRS and CDR2 YFSETQ. The ends lost 4 bases at V and 6 bases at J; junction bases unmatched: 11.

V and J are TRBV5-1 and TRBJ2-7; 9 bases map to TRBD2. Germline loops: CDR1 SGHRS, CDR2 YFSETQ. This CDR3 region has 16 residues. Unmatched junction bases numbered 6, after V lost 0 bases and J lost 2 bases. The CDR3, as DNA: TGCGCCAGCAGCTTGGCCGACCGCGGGGGGGCCTACGAGCAGTACTTC. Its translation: CASSLADRGGAYEQYF.

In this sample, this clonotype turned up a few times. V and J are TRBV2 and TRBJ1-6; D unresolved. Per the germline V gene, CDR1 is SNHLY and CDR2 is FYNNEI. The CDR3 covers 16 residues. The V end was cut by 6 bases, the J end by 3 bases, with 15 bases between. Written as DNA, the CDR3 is TGTGCCAGCAGGGCGTCCTACCAAAACTATAATTCACCCCTCCACTTT. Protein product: CASRASYQNYNSPLHF.

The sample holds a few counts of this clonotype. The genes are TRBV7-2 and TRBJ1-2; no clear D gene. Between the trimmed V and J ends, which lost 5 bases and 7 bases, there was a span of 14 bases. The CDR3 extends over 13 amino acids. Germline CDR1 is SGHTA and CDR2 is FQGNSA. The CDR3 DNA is TGTGCCAGCAGCCTGGGAGGGTGGGGTGGCTACACCTTC. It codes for CASSLGGWGGYTF.

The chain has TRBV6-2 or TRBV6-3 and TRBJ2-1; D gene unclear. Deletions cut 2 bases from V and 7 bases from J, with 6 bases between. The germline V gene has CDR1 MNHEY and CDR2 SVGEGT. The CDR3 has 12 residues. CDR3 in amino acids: CASSYHRNEQFF. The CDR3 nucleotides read TGTGCCAGCAGTTACCATCGAAATGAGCAGTTCTTC.

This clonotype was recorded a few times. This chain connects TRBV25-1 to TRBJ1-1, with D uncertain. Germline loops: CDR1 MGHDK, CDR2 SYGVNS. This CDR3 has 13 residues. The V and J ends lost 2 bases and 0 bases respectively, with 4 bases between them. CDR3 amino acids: CASSENLNTEAFF. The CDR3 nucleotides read TGTGCCAGCAGTGAAAACCTGAACACTGAAGCTTTCTTT.

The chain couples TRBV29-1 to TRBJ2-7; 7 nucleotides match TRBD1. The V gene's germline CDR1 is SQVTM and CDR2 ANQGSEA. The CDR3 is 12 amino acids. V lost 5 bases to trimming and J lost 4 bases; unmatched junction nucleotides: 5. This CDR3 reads CSVPGRGYEQYF. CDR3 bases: TGCAGCGTTCCGGGCAGGGGGTACGAGCAGTACTTC.

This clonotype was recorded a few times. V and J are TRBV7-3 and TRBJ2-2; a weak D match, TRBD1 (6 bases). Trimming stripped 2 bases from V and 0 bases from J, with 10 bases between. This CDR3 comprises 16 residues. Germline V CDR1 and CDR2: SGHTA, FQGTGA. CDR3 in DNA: TGTGCCAGCAGCTTATTGTGGACAGCGAACACCGGGGAGCTGTTTTTT. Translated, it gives CASSLLWTANTGELFF.

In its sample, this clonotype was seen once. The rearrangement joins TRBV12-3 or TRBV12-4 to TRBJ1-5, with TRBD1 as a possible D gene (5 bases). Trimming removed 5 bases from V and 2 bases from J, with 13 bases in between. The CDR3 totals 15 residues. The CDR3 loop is CASSVHGAGNQPQHF. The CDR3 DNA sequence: TGTGCCAGCAGTGTACATGGGGCAGGCAATCAGCCCCAGCATTTT.

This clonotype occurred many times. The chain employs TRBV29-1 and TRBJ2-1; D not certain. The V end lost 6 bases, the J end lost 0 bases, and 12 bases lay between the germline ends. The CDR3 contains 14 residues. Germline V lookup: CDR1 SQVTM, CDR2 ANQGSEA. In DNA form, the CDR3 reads TGCAGCGTGCTCGTCCCGGGCTCCTACAATGAGCAGTTCTTC. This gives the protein CSVLVPGSYNEQFF.

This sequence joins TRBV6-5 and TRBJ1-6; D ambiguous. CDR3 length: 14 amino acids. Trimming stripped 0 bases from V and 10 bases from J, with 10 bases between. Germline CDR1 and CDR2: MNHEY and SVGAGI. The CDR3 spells CASSYSATSSPLHF. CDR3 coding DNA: TGTGCCAGCAGTTACTCAGCGACGTCGTCACCCCTCCACTTT.

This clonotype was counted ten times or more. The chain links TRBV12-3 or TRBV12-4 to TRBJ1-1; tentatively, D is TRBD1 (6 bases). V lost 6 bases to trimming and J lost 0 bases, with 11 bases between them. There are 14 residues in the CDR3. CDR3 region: CASSFTGLNTEAFF. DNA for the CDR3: TGTGCCAGCAGCTTTACAGGGCTGAACACTGAAGCTTTCTTT.

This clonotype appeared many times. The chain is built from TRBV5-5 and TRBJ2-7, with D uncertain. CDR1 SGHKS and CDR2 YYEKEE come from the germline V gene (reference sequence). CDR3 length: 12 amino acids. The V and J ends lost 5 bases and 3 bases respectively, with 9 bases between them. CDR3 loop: CASSHADYEQYF. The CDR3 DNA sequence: TGTGCCAGCAGTCACGCGGACTACGAGCAGTACTTC.

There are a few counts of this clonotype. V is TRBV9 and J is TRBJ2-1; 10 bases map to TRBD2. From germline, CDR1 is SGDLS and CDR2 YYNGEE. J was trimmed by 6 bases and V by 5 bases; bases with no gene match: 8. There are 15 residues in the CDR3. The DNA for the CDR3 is TGTGCCAGCAGGGGAAGCGGGGGGGCGTTCAATGAGCAGTTCTTC. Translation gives CASRGSGGAFNEQFF.

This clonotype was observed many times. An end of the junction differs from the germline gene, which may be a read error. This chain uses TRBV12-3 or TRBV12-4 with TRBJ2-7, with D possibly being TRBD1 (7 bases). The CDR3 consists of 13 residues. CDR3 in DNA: TGTGCCAGCAGTCTAGCGACAGGGTACGAGCAGTACTTC. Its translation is CASSLATGYEQYF.

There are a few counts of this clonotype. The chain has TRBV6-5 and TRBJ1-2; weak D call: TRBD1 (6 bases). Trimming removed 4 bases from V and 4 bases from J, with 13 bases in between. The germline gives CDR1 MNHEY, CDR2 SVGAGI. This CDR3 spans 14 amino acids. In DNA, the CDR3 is TGTGCCAGCAGTTCCCCAACGGGGGCCTATGGCTACACCTTC. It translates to CASSSPTGAYGYTF.

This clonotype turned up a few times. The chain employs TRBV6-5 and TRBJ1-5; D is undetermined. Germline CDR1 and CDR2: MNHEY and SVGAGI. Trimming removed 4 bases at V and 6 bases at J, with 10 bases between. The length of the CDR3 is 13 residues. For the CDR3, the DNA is TGTGCCAGCAGTTCTGATTTCAGTCAGCCCCAGCATTTT. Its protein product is CASSSDFSQPQHF.

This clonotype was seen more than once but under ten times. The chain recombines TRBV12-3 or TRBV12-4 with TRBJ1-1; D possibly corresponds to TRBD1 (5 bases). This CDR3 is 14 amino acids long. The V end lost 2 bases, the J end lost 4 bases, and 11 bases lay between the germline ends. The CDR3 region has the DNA TGTGCCAGCAGTTTAAATCAGGGACGCACTGAAGCTTTCTTT. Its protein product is CASSLNQGRTEAFF.

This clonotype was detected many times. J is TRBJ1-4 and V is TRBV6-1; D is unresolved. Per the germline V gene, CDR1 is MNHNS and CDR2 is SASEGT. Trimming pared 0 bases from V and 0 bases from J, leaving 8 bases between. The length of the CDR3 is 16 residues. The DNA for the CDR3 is TGTGCCAGCAGTGAAGCGAGTTTGGCAACTAATGAAAAACTGTTTTTT. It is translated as CASSEASLATNEKLFF.

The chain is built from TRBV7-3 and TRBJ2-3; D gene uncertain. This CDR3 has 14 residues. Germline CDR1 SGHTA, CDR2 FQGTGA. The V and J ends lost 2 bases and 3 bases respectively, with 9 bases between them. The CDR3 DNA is TGTGCCAGCAGCTTATGGGGTCGAACAGATACGCAGTATTTT. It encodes CASSLWGRTDTQYF.

The CDR3 region is CASSYGGNSGNTIYF. CDR3 sequence (DNA): TGTGCCAGCAGTTACGGCGGAAACTCTGGAAACACCATATATTTT. The chain joins TRBV6-5 to TRBJ1-3, with D hard to call. Trimming pared 2 bases from V and 0 bases from J, leaving 8 bases between. The CDR3 sequence is 15 residues long. Germline V gives CDR1 MNHEY, CDR2 SVGAGI.